Listed below are T cell receptor beta chains from one sample, sequenced in a study of blood T cell repertoires in COVID-19. Profiled with immunoSEQ multiplex PCR; TCRdb holds only in-frame clones, not every one. Seen here are about 160,000 clones, around 80% observed once, and the top ten hold less than 20%. Sequencing was done on a sample of peripheral blood. These receptors were collected from a woman aged 80 or older with acute or convalescent COVID-19. Both conserved end residues are part of each CDR3. The D gene is left open where the match is weak. The size of a clone is reported for some rows only, either as once, few or many, or as a class for expanded clones.

>TRBV19|TRBJ1-1|-|-
CASSIGGSVNTEAFF
TGTGCCAGTAGTATTGGGGGCAGTGTGAACACTGAAGCTTTCTTT
>TRBV28|TRBJ2-7|-|-
CASSFSDRRYEQYF
TGTGCCAGCAGTTTTAGTGACAGGCGCTACGAGCAGTACTTC
>TRBV4-3|TRBJ1-1|-|TRBD1
CASSHDRVGNTEAFF
TGCGCCAGCAGCCATGACAGGGTGGGAAACACTGAAGCTTTCTTT
>TRBV6-4|TRBJ1-5|-|-
CASSDYLGQPQHF
TGTGCCAGCAGTGATTATCTAGGTCAGCCCCAGCATTTT
>TRBV3-1/TRBV3-2|TRBJ2-7|-|-
CASSEDGAYEQYF
TGTGCCAGCAGCGAAGACGGAGCCTACGAGCAGTACTTC
>TRBV7-2|TRBJ1-1|-|-
CASSYHRTVNTEAFF
TGTGCCAGCAGTTATCATAGGACAGTGAACACTGAAGCTTTCTTT
>TRBV18|TRBJ1-5|-|TRBD1
CASSPDRADQPQHF
TGTGCCAGCTCACCAGACAGGGCTGATCAGCCCCAGCATTTT
>TRBV5-1|TRBJ2-4|-|TRBD1
CARGGQRVEAAKNIQYF
TGCGCCAGAGGGGGACAGCGCGTGGAGGCAGCCAAAAACATTCAGTACTTC
>TRBV10-1|TRBJ2-1|-|TRBD2
CASMGLGANEQFF
TGCGCCAGCATGGGACTAGGCGCCAATGAGCAGTTCTTC
>TRBV28|TRBJ1-5|-|-
CASGRTPDPDQPQHF
TGTGCCAGCGGCCGGACTCCGGATCCCGATCAGCCCCAGCATTTT
>TRBV29-1|TRBJ1-6|-|-
CSVRTTGDYNSPLHF
TGCAGCGTCAGAACGACAGGTGACTATAATTCACCCCTCCACTTT
>TRBV6-5|TRBJ2-5|once|-
CASSSLTGMETQYF
TGTGCCAGCAGTTCCCTCACAGGGATGGAGACCCAGTACTTC
>TRBV2|TRBJ2-7|-|-
CASSVQSGYEQYF
TGTGCCAGCAGTGTACAGTCAGGGTACGAGCAGTACTTC
>TRBV10-3|TRBJ1-2|-|TRBD1
CAISGGQGHGYTF
TGTGCCATCAGTGGGGGACAGGGACATGGCTACACCTTC
>TRBV27|TRBJ2-7|-|TRBD1
CASSPQDRGTSYEQYF
TGTGCCAGCAGTCCCCAAGACAGGGGTACCTCCTACGAGCAGTACTTC
>TRBV28|TRBJ2-3|-|-
CASSSLQGMYLRGDTQYF
TGTGCCAGCAGTTCCCTCCAGGGGATGTATTTGAGAGGAGATACGCAGTATTTT
>TRBV5-1|TRBJ2-3|few|TRBD1
CASSLQTGGSTDTQYF
TGCGCCAGCAGCTTGCAGACAGGGGGGAGCACAGATACGCAGTATTTT
>TRBV4-2|TRBJ2-3|few|TRBD2
CASSQGGGGMVADTQYF
TGTGCCAGCAGCCAAGGTGGCGGGGGGATGGTCGCAGATACGCAGTATTTT
>TRBV3-1/TRBV3-2|TRBJ1-2|-|TRBD1
CASSQQDRAPTGAGYTF
TGTGCCAGCAGCCAGCAGGACAGGGCGCCTACTGGGGCTGGCTACACCTTC
>TRBV9|TRBJ1-1|-|-
CASSAEVNTEAFF
TGTGCCAGCAGCGCAGAGGTGAACACTGAAGCTTTCTTT
>TRBV6-5|TRBJ2-3|-|TRBD2
CASTGLAYTQYF
TGTGCCAGCACGGGACTAGCGTATACGCAGTATTTT
>TRBV9|TRBJ2-3|-|TRBD1
CASSAEGAKADTQYF
TGTGCCAGCAGCGCCGAGGGGGCTAAGGCAGATACGCAGTATTTT
>TRBV19|TRBJ1-4|-|TRBD1
CASRRTGTGSWTNEKLFF
TGTGCCAGTAGAAGAACCGGGACAGGGAGTTGGACTAATGAAAAACTGTTTTTT
>TRBV4-2|TRBJ2-3|-|TRBD2
CASSQAGGSPDTQYF
TGTGCCAGCAGCCAAGCCGGGGGGAGTCCAGATACGCAGTATTTT
>TRBV18|TRBJ2-7|-|TRBD2
CASSPTSGEGQYF
TGTGCCAGCTCGCCGACTAGCGGGGAAGGGCAGTACTTC
>TRBV5-1|TRBJ2-1|-|TRBD2
CASSSELAGGLLEQFF
TGCGCCAGCAGCTCTGAACTAGCGGGAGGGTTACTCGAGCAGTTCTTC
>TRBV7-3|TRBJ2-7|-|TRBD1
CASSLYAPGQGAYEQYF
TGTGCCAGCAGCTTATACGCACCGGGACAGGGGGCTTACGAGCAGTACTTC
>TRBV5-8|TRBJ2-3|-|-
CASSWGDRDTQYF
TGTGCCAGCAGCTGGGGGGACCGGGATACGCAGTATTTT
>TRBV6-2/TRBV6-3|TRBJ1-5|once|TRBD1
CASSYRGTGSNQPQHF
TGTGCCAGCAGTTACCGGGGGACAGGGAGCAATCAGCCCCAGCATTTT
>TRBV18|TRBJ1-1|-|TRBD1
CASSPRTGTVNTEAFF
TGTGCCAGCTCACCAAGGACAGGGACCGTAAACACTGAAGCTTTCTTT
>TRBV5-1|TRBJ1-1|few|-
CASSLRRNRNTEAFF
TGCGCCAGCAGCTTAAGACGGAACAGAAACACTGAAGCTTTCTTT
>TRBV3-1/TRBV3-2|TRBJ2-5|-|TRBD2
CASSQERLAAETQYF
TGTGCCAGCAGCCAAGAGCGACTAGCAGCTGAGACCCAGTACTTC
>TRBV11-2|TRBJ2-1|few|-
CASKLLAQPREQFF
TGTGCCAGCAAACTACTAGCTCAGCCCCGTGAGCAGTTCTTC
>TRBV7-9|TRBJ1-4|-|-
CASSSGLDTYNEKLFF
TGTGCCAGCAGCTCTGGATTGGACACCTATAATGAAAAACTGTTTTTT
>TRBV5-8|TRBJ2-5|few|TRBD1
CASSHYGQGGQETQYF
TGTGCCAGCAGCCACTACGGACAGGGTGGCCAAGAGACCCAGTACTTC
>TRBV6-1|TRBJ1-6|-|TRBD1
CASSENRGSSPLHF
TGTGCCAGCAGTGAAAACAGGGGGAGTTCACCCCTCCACTTT
>TRBV7-2|TRBJ1-5|-|TRBD1
CASSLTGWNQPQHF
TGTGCCAGCAGCCTGACAGGGTGGAATCAGCCCCAGCATTTT
>TRBV28|TRBJ1-4|-|TRBD1
CASRDRVEKLFF
TGTGCCAGCAGGGACAGGGTGGAAAAACTGTTTTTT
>TRBV28|TRBJ1-2|-|-
CASRLTGYGYTF
TGTGCCAGCAGATTGACAGGTTATGGCTACACCTTC
>TRBV6-4|TRBJ2-2|once|-
CASSTGTITGELFF
TGTGCCAGCAGTACCGGGACAATCACCGGGGAGCTGTTTTTT
>TRBV25-1|TRBJ2-1|-|TRBD1
CASSGRGPYNEQFF
TGTGCCAGCAGTGGCAGGGGGCCGTACAATGAGCAGTTCTTC
>TRBV7-9|TRBJ2-7|-|TRBD2
CASRPLSGTKTYEQYF
TGTGCCAGCAGGCCTCTATCCGGGACTAAAACCTACGAGCAGTACTTC
>TRBV9|TRBJ2-3|-|TRBD1
CASSVRQGPTDTQYF
TGTGCCAGCAGCGTGAGACAGGGACCCACAGATACGCAGTATTTT
>TRBV29-1|TRBJ2-5|once|TRBD1
CSVGDRGRETQYF
TGCAGCGTCGGGGACAGGGGTCGTGAGACCCAGTACTTC
>TRBV20-1|TRBJ2-1|-|-
CRAQLGNEQFF
TGCAGGGCCCAACTAGGGAATGAGCAGTTCTTC
>TRBV5-6|TRBJ2-5|-|-
CASTLVPDGGETQYF
TGTGCCAGCACCCTGGTCCCAGACGGGGGAGAGACCCAGTACTTC
>TRBV23-1|TRBJ1-5|-|-
CASSQSAGAGNQPQHF
TGCGCCAGCAGTCAATCAGCAGGGGCAGGCAATCAGCCCCAGCATTTT
>TRBV5-1|TRBJ2-7|-|TRBD1
CASRNPGTGTYEQYF
TGCGCCAGCAGAAACCCAGGGACAGGGACCTACGAGCAGTACTTC
>TRBV10-3|TRBJ1-2|-|TRBD1
CAIRPGTGKDGYTF
TGTGCCATCAGGCCCGGGACAGGGAAGGATGGCTACACCTTC
>TRBV6-5|TRBJ2-2|-|-
CASKEQQGELFF
TGTGCCAGCAAAGAGCAACAGGGGGAGCTGTTTTTT
>TRBV27|TRBJ2-2|-|-
CASSLGWAQVGELFF
TGTGCCAGCAGTTTAGGTTGGGCACAGGTTGGGGAGCTGTTTTTT
>TRBV6-5|TRBJ1-5|-|-
CASSSREGQPQHF
TGTGCCAGCAGTTCTAGGGAGGGTCAGCCCCAGCATTTT